The entry that follows covers one TCR beta chain sequence. TCRdb re-analysed the 5' RACE reads in MiXCR, keeping a single row per CDR3 protein. The sample has around 30,000 distinct CDR3 sequences, roughly a quarter seen once. Source material: memory CD4+ T cells sorted from blood. Sample subset: memory CD4+ T cells, CD4+CD45RO+CD25-. This clonotype was sampled from a female donor with breast cancer.

The CDR3 loop reads CASRPTSGGAGEQYF. The CDR3 region has the DNA TGTGCCAGCAGACCGACTAGCGGGGGGGCGGGTGAGCAGTACTTC. The rearrangement joins TRBV6-5 to TRBJ2-7; 14 nucleotides agree with TRBD2. CDR3 length: 15 residues. From germline, CDR1 is MNHEY and CDR2 SVGAGI. The J segment lost 7 bases and the V segment lost 6 bases, leaving 8 bases of the junction unmatched.